This is a list of T cell receptor beta chains from one sample in a study of shared clonotypes between healthy human individuals. Libraries were prepared by immunoSEQ multiplex PCR; TCRdb keeps only in-frame clonotypes and omits some of them. Among about 1.5 million clones, about 96% were seen once, and the ten largest hold roughly 1.1%. Sequenced material: naive CD4+ T cells sorted from blood. These receptors were taken from a man aged 25-45 years in good health. CDR3s include the opening cysteine and the closing phenylalanine or tryptophan. Fields, in order: D gene, V gene, J gene, clone size, CDR3 protein, CDR3 DNA. A D gene is named only where the DNA matches it firmly. Not all rows give a size; the values are once, few, many and, for expanded clones, a class.

d_call: -; v_call: TRBV5-1; j_call: TRBJ2-7; clone_size: once; cdr3_aa: CASSFPDRKTGEQYF; cdr3_nt: TGCGCCAGCAGCTTTCCGGACAGAAAAACGGGCGAGCAGTACTTC
d_call: -; v_call: TRBV5-1; j_call: TRBJ1-1; clone_size: -; cdr3_aa: CASSLQGQKAFF; cdr3_nt: TGCGCCAGCAGCTTGCAGGGGCAGAAGGCTTTCTTT
d_call: -; v_call: TRBV15; j_call: TRBJ1-5; clone_size: -; cdr3_aa: CATSRAQLEPQHF; cdr3_nt: TGTGCCACCAGCAGAGCCCAGCTCGAGCCCCAGCATTTT
d_call: -; v_call: TRBV5-5; j_call: TRBJ2-7; clone_size: once; cdr3_aa: CASSLWRTYEQYF; cdr3_nt: TGTGCCAGCAGCTTGTGGCGGACCTACGAGCAGTACTTC
d_call: -; v_call: TRBV21-1; j_call: TRBJ1-1; clone_size: once; cdr3_aa: CASSKGGSEAFF; cdr3_nt: TGTGCCAGCAGCAAAGGGGGCTCTGAAGCTTTCTTT
d_call: -; v_call: TRBV27; j_call: TRBJ2-1; clone_size: -; cdr3_aa: CASTIKWVGSPGGNEQFF; cdr3_nt: TGTGCCAGCACAATAAAGTGGGTGGGGAGCCCGGGCGGGAATGAGCAGTTCTTC
d_call: -; v_call: TRBV18; j_call: TRBJ1-1; clone_size: -; cdr3_aa: CASSPRKGFTEAFF; cdr3_nt: TGTGCCAGCTCACCACGAAAGGGATTCACTGAAGCTTTCTTT
d_call: TRBD1; v_call: TRBV10-2; j_call: TRBJ2-7; clone_size: -; cdr3_aa: CASTRTGGGYEQYF; cdr3_nt: TGCGCCAGCACCAGGACAGGAGGAGGCTACGAGCAGTACTTC
d_call: -; v_call: TRBV2; j_call: TRBJ1-2; clone_size: -; cdr3_aa: CASTVEGGSYGYTF; cdr3_nt: TGTGCCAGCACGGTCGAGGGGGGAAGCTATGGCTACACCTTC
d_call: TRBD2; v_call: TRBV27; j_call: TRBJ2-7; clone_size: -; cdr3_aa: CASRRSTVKRDGVEQYF; cdr3_nt: TGTGCCAGCCGTAGATCCACGGTTAAGCGGGATGGAGTCGAGCAGTACTTC
d_call: -; v_call: TRBV29-1; j_call: TRBJ2-5; clone_size: -; cdr3_aa: CSVSDGSGTQYF; cdr3_nt: TGCAGCGTTTCGGACGGGAGTGGGACCCAGTACTTC
d_call: -; v_call: TRBV7-2; j_call: TRBJ1-3; clone_size: -; cdr3_aa: CASSRDGGFGNTIYF; cdr3_nt: TGTGCCAGCAGCCGAGATGGTGGGTTCGGAAACACCATATATTTT
d_call: -; v_call: TRBV9; j_call: TRBJ2-3; clone_size: -; cdr3_aa: CASSVVGGSTDTQYF; cdr3_nt: TGTGCCAGCAGCGTAGTGGGCGGGAGCACAGATACGCAGTATTTT
d_call: TRBD1; v_call: TRBV2; j_call: TRBJ2-7; clone_size: -; cdr3_aa: CASRAWDRDYEQYF; cdr3_nt: TGTGCCAGCAGAGCCTGGGACAGAGACTACGAGCAGTACTTC
d_call: TRBD2; v_call: TRBV6-1; j_call: TRBJ2-5; clone_size: -; cdr3_aa: CASSDRREGRETQYF; cdr3_nt: TGTGCCAGCAGTGATAGGCGGGAGGGCCGAGAGACCCAGTACTTC
d_call: -; v_call: TRBV6-1; j_call: TRBJ2-7; clone_size: -; cdr3_aa: CASSENLYEQYF; cdr3_nt: TGTGCCAGCAGTGAAAATCTCTACGAGCAGTACTTC
d_call: TRBD1; v_call: TRBV13; j_call: TRBJ2-1; clone_size: -; cdr3_aa: CASSLRFGTGSNEQFF; cdr3_nt: TGTGCCAGCAGCCTAAGGTTCGGGACAGGGAGCAATGAGCAGTTCTTC
d_call: -; v_call: TRBV27; j_call: TRBJ2-4; clone_size: -; cdr3_aa: CASSPAPLASRYF; cdr3_nt: TGTGCCAGCAGCCCCGCACCCCTGGCCAGCCGGTACTTC
d_call: -; v_call: TRBV10-3; j_call: TRBJ2-1; clone_size: -; cdr3_aa: CAISGGRGGYNEQFF; cdr3_nt: TGTGCCATCAGCGGCGGGAGAGGGGGCTACAATGAGCAGTTCTTC
d_call: -; v_call: TRBV7-2; j_call: TRBJ1-5; clone_size: -; cdr3_aa: CASTGDTSHSNQPQHF; cdr3_nt: TGTGCCAGCACCGGGGACACCTCACATAGCAATCAGCCCCAGCATTTT
d_call: -; v_call: TRBV10-3; j_call: TRBJ2-7; clone_size: -; cdr3_aa: CAISVVSSYEQYF; cdr3_nt: TGTGCCATCAGTGTCGTTAGCTCCTACGAGCAGTACTTC
d_call: -; v_call: TRBV14; j_call: TRBJ1-2; clone_size: -; cdr3_aa: CASSPSARGSYGYTF; cdr3_nt: TGTGCCAGCAGCCCCAGTGCCAGGGGAAGCTATGGCTACACCTTC
d_call: -; v_call: TRBV5-1; j_call: TRBJ1-3; clone_size: -; cdr3_aa: CASSLGVRGFENTIYF; cdr3_nt: TGCGCCAGCAGCTTGGGGGTCCGGGGGTTCGAAAACACCATATATTTT
d_call: -; v_call: TRBV2; j_call: TRBJ1-5; clone_size: -; cdr3_aa: CASSRDWNQPQHF; cdr3_nt: TGTGCCAGCAGTAGGGACTGGAATCAGCCCCAGCATTTT
d_call: -; v_call: TRBV4-3; j_call: TRBJ2-3; clone_size: -; cdr3_aa: CASSQDWATQYF; cdr3_nt: TGCGCCAGCAGCCAAGATTGGGCTACGCAGTATTTT
d_call: TRBD2; v_call: TRBV20-1; j_call: TRBJ2-7; clone_size: -; cdr3_aa: CRCGTSHEQYF; cdr3_nt: TGCAGGTGTGGGACTAGCCACGAGCAGTACTTC
d_call: -; v_call: TRBV28; j_call: TRBJ2-7; clone_size: -; cdr3_aa: CASRGQISYEQYF; cdr3_nt: TGTGCCAGCAGGGGACAAATCTCCTACGAGCAGTACTTC
d_call: -; v_call: TRBV5-1; j_call: TRBJ2-7; clone_size: -; cdr3_aa: CASSPSGGSYEQYF; cdr3_nt: TGCGCCAGCAGCCCATCGGGCGGTTCCTACGAGCAGTACTTC
d_call: -; v_call: TRBV27; j_call: TRBJ2-2; clone_size: -; cdr3_aa: CASSFLNTGELFF; cdr3_nt: TGTGCCAGCAGTTTCCTGAACACCGGGGAGCTGTTTTTT
d_call: -; v_call: TRBV4-2; j_call: TRBJ2-2; clone_size: -; cdr3_aa: CASSQDLRVRNTGELFF; cdr3_nt: TGTGCCAGCAGCCAAGACCTCAGGGTTAGGAACACCGGGGAGCTGTTTTTT
d_call: TRBD1; v_call: TRBV18; j_call: TRBJ1-5; clone_size: -; cdr3_aa: CASSPGTGRNQPQHF; cdr3_nt: TGTGCCAGCTCCCCCGGGACAGGCCGCAATCAGCCCCAGCATTTT
d_call: -; v_call: TRBV11-2; j_call: TRBJ2-7; clone_size: -; cdr3_aa: CASTRERFAYEQYF; cdr3_nt: TGTGCCAGCACCCGGGAGAGATTTGCCTACGAGCAGTACTTC
d_call: TRBD2; v_call: TRBV29-1; j_call: TRBJ2-1; clone_size: -; cdr3_aa: CSVGGSGRNEQFF; cdr3_nt: TGCAGCGTTGGAGGCAGCGGGAGAAATGAGCAGTTCTTC
d_call: TRBD1; v_call: TRBV29-1; j_call: TRBJ1-2; clone_size: -; cdr3_aa: CSVEGWDRVLYGYTF; cdr3_nt: TGCAGCGTTGAGGGTTGGGACAGGGTACTCTATGGCTACACCTTC
d_call: TRBD2; v_call: TRBV14; j_call: TRBJ2-1; clone_size: -; cdr3_aa: CASSHRTAGVDEQFF; cdr3_nt: TGTGCCAGCAGCCACCGGACGGCGGGAGTAGACGAGCAGTTCTTC
d_call: TRBD2; v_call: TRBV28; j_call: TRBJ2-3; clone_size: -; cdr3_aa: CASSLRERGSTDTQYF; cdr3_nt: TGTGCCAGCAGTTTGCGGGAGCGGGGAAGCACAGATACGCAGTATTTT
d_call: -; v_call: TRBV7-2; j_call: TRBJ2-5; clone_size: -; cdr3_aa: CASSRYWGAETQYF; cdr3_nt: TGTGCCAGCAGCCGATACTGGGGGGCAGAGACCCAGTACTTC
d_call: TRBD1; v_call: TRBV10-3; j_call: TRBJ1-2; clone_size: -; cdr3_aa: CAISPNLDRVGNYGYTF; cdr3_nt: TGTGCCATCAGCCCAAACCTCGACAGGGTCGGAAACTATGGCTACACCTTC
d_call: -; v_call: TRBV7-2; j_call: TRBJ2-7; clone_size: few; cdr3_aa: CASSLGAHYEQYF; cdr3_nt: TGTGCCAGCAGCTTGGGGGCGCACTACGAGCAGTACTTC
d_call: -; v_call: TRBV28; j_call: TRBJ2-1; clone_size: -; cdr3_aa: CASTPGTPTYNEQFF; cdr3_nt: TGTGCCAGCACCCCTGGGACACCGACCTACAATGAGCAGTTCTTC
d_call: -; v_call: TRBV5-5; j_call: TRBJ2-1; clone_size: once; cdr3_aa: CASSPGIMLGEQFF; cdr3_nt: TGTGCCAGCAGCCCCGGGATCATGTTGGGTGAGCAGTTCTTC
d_call: -; v_call: TRBV7-2; j_call: TRBJ2-3; clone_size: -; cdr3_aa: CASSWGGNTDTQYF; cdr3_nt: TGTGCCAGCAGCTGGGGTGGGAACACAGATACGCAGTATTTT
d_call: -; v_call: TRBV6-4; j_call: TRBJ1-1; clone_size: -; cdr3_aa: CASSEEGGTEAFF; cdr3_nt: TGTGCCAGCAGTGAGGAGGGGGGCACTGAAGCTTTCTTT
d_call: TRBD2; v_call: TRBV28; j_call: TRBJ2-3; clone_size: -; cdr3_aa: CASSYLAGGTDTQYF; cdr3_nt: TGTGCCAGCAGTTATTTAGCGGGAGGCACAGATACGCAGTATTTT
d_call: -; v_call: TRBV25-1; j_call: TRBJ2-3; clone_size: -; cdr3_aa: CASSAPPGHRTDTQYF; cdr3_nt: TGTGCCAGCAGTGCCCCGCCGGGACATAGGACAGATACGCAGTATTTT
d_call: -; v_call: TRBV1; j_call: TRBJ2-1; clone_size: -; cdr3_aa: CTSSQGERAYNEQFF; cdr3_nt: TGCACCAGCAGCCAGGGCGAGCGGGCCTACAATGAGCAGTTCTTC
d_call: -; v_call: TRBV7-2; j_call: TRBJ1-5; clone_size: -; cdr3_aa: CASSLAVSGSQHF; cdr3_nt: TGTGCCAGCAGCTTAGCGGTTTCGGGGTCCCAGCATTTT
d_call: -; v_call: TRBV7-9; j_call: TRBJ2-5; clone_size: -; cdr3_aa: CASSLVEGETQYF; cdr3_nt: TGTGCCAGCAGCTTAGTAGAGGGTGAGACCCAGTACTTC
d_call: -; v_call: TRBV7-9; j_call: TRBJ2-2; clone_size: -; cdr3_aa: CASSHPGLERTGELFF; cdr3_nt: TGTGCCAGCAGTCATCCGGGACTCGAGAGGACCGGGGAGCTGTTTTTT